The clone carrying this T cell receptor beta chain is labeled as medium-sized. Alongside CTLA-4 blockade with ipilimumab, patients with chemo-refractory metastatic non-small-cell lung cancer received focal radiation. This record comes from a study of radiotherapy plus CTLA-4 blockade in lung cancer. Clones were read by immunoSEQ multiplex PCR, and TCRdb kept only the in-frame ones, dropping some. The repertoire holds more than 55,000 clones, with 70% to 80% as singletons. V lost 8 bases to trimming and J lost 5 bases; unmatched junction nucleotides: 10. Germline V gives CDR1 MNHNY, CDR2 SVGAGI (reference sequence). The length of the CDR3 is 14 residues.

The specimen was peripheral blood, collected from a patient treated with radiotherapy plus ipilimumab. The receptor was derived from a human donor with non-small cell lung cancer who had a partial response to radiotherapy plus ipilimumab. The chain has TRBV6-6 and TRBJ1-1; 8 nucleotides agree with TRBD1. CDR3 loop: CASAGGLGGTEAFF. The CDR3 DNA sequence: TGTGCCAGCGCAGGGGGCCTCGGGGGGACTGAAGCTTTCTTT.